The 30 T cell receptor beta chains given below trace back to one sample, sequenced in a study of T cells after yellow fever vaccination. Using its own MiXCR run on the 5' RACE reads, TCRdb lists one record per CDR3 protein. The profile shows approximately 260,000 distinct CDR3 sequences, 10% to 15% of them singletons. Sequenced here: CD4+ T cells sorted from PBMCs, sampled 45 days after the yellow fever booster vaccination. These receptors were taken from a man aged 30 to 45 who received the YFV17D yellow fever vaccine.

The chain couples TRBV5-1 to TRBJ2-1; possibly TRBD1 for D (6 bases). CDR1 SGHRS and CDR2 YFSETQ come from the germline V gene. V dropped 4 bases and J dropped 3 bases, with 14 bases sitting between them. This CDR3 has 15 residues. The CDR3 loop is CASSQDGQIYNEQFF. CDR3 coding DNA: TGCGCCAGCAGCCAAGATGGACAGATCTACAATGAGCAGTTCTTC.

The rearrangement links TRBV12-3 or TRBV12-4 to TRBJ2-3; no definite D call. The CDR3 consists of 14 residues. Trimming pared 5 bases from V and 7 bases from J, leaving 16 bases between. The CDR3 sequence: CASSNRHRAHTQYF. CDR3 in DNA: TGTGCCAGCAGTAACCGCCATCGGGCTCATACGCAGTATTTT.

The genes are TRBV12-3 or TRBV12-4 and TRBJ2-7, with a tentative D call TRBD1 (5 bases). Trimming took off 1 base at V and 4 bases at J, with 11 bases between the two ends. This CDR3 has 14 amino acids. CDR3 sequence reads: CASSLEGARYEQYF. Here the CDR3 DNA reads TGTGCCAGCAGTTTAGAAGGGGCGAGGTACGAGCAGTACTTC.

This clonotype was seen only a few times. V gene TRBV15 combines with J gene TRBJ2-2; D is perhaps TRBD1 or TRBD2 (5 bases each). CDR1 LNHNV and CDR2 YYDKDF come from the germline V gene (reference sequence). V gave up 4 bases and J gave up 0 bases, with 21 bases separating them. The CDR3 is 19 residues long. CDR3 amino acids: CATSTDYYGTDANTGELFF. The CDR3 nucleotides read TGTGCCACCAGCACCGACTACTACGGGACGGACGCGAACACCGGGGAGCTGTTTTTT.

V usage is TRBV5-1 and J usage is TRBJ2-2; TRBD1 might be the D (6 bases). Per germline, CDR1 SGHRS and CDR2 YFSETQ. The V end was cut by 3 bases, the J end by 0 bases, with 12 bases between. The CDR3 length is 16 residues. CDR3 sequence: CASSSTGHANTGELFF. CDR3 coding DNA: TGCGCCAGCAGCTCGACAGGACACGCGAACACCGGGGAGCTGTTTTTT.

This chain links TRBV18 with TRBJ1-2; D remains ambiguous. The length of the CDR3 is 12 residues. V was cut by 0 bases and J by 7 bases, with 6 bases left in between. Germline lookup yields CDR1 KGHSH and CDR2 LQKENI. The CDR3 protein is CASSPPQGGYTF. As DNA, the CDR3 is TGTGCCAGCTCACCACCACAAGGTGGCTACACCTTC.

This clonotype was observed many times. The V call is TRBV7-2, the J call TRBJ1-2, with 7 bases fitting TRBD1. The CDR3 spans 15 residues. Germline lookup yields CDR1 SGHTA and CDR2 FQGNSA. The ends lost 5 bases at V and 7 bases at J; junction bases unmatched: 13. The CDR3 reads CASSPRSQGDGGYTF. CDR3 nucleotide sequence: TGTGCCAGCAGCCCCCGGTCGCAGGGGGACGGTGGCTACACCTTC.

This sequence joins TRBV30 and TRBJ2-7, with D unresolved. V lost 0 bases, J lost 0 bases, and 3 bases lay in between. Germline V lookup: CDR1 GTSNPN, CDR2 SVGIG (reference sequence). The CDR3 is 12 residues long. DNA for the CDR3: TGTGCCTGGAGTGTAAGCTCCTACGAGCAGTACTTC. Its protein is CAWSVSSYEQYF. Using reference TRBV30 and TRBJ2-7 for the parts outside the CDR3, the full variable domain is SQTIHQWPATLVQPVGSPLSLECTVEGTSNPNLYWYRQAAGRGLQLLFYSVGIGQISSEVPQNLSASRPQDRQFILSSKKLLLSDSGFYLCAWSVSSYEQYFGPGTRLTVT.

In this sample, this clonotype turned up a few times. V usage is TRBV7-8 and J usage is TRBJ2-7; no clear D. Trimming shortened V by 2 bases and J by 2 bases, and 13 bases separated the two germline ends. This CDR3 spans 15 amino acids. The germline gives CDR1 SGHVS, CDR2 FQNEAQ. Here the CDR3 DNA reads TGTGCCAGCAGCTTATCTTTAGGGAACCCCTACGAGCAGTACTTC. Its translation is CASSLSLGNPYEQYF. The full variable domain, completed using reference TRBV7-8 and TRBJ2-7, is GAGVSQSPRYKVAKRGQDVALRCDPISGHVSLFWYQQALGQGPEFLTYFQNEAQLDKSGLPSDRFFAERPEGSVSTLKIQRTQQEDSAVYLCASSLSLGNPYEQYFGPGTRLTVT.

J is TRBJ2-3 and V is TRBV24-1; D may be TRBD2 (6 bases). This CDR3 has 17 amino acids. The germline V and J ends were trimmed by 3 bases and 0 bases, with 15 bases remaining between them. Germline CDR1 reads KGHDR; CDR2 reads SFDVKD. DNA of the CDR3: TGTGCCACCAGTGATCAAGGGGACTCCACTAGCACAGATACGCAGTATTTT. This encodes CATSDQGDSTSTDTQYF.

The chain combines TRBV9 with TRBJ2-2; D is ambiguous. V lost 3 bases and J 0 bases, leaving 9 bases between the germline ends. Germline CDR1 reads SGDLS; CDR2 reads YYNGEE. This CDR3 has 15 amino acids. Written as DNA, the CDR3 is TGTGCCAGCAGCGGCAGTGCAACGAACACCGGGGAGCTGTTTTTT. Amino acid sequence: CASSGSATNTGELFF.

CDR3 DNA sequence: TGCAGTGCTAGCCCTAGCGCCGCCTACGAGCAGTACTTC. Encoded protein: CSASPSAAYEQYF. The chain has TRBV20-1 and TRBJ2-7, with D perhaps matching TRBD2 (6 bases). This CDR3 has 13 residues. The ends were cut back, 3 bases at V and 2 bases at J, with 11 bases in the middle. Germline V CDR1 and CDR2: DFQATT, SNEGSKA (reference sequence).

This clonotype was found a few times. The chain joins TRBV20-1 to TRBJ1-6, with D maybe TRBD1 (5 bases). Trimming shortened V by 0 bases and J by 3 bases, and 6 bases separated the two germline ends. The CDR3 is 14 amino acids. Germline V gives CDR1 DFQATT, CDR2 SNEGSKA (reference sequence). The CDR3 DNA follows: TGCAGTGCTAGAGAGGGGGTCTATAATTCACCCCTCCACTTT. Its translation: CSAREGVYNSPLHF.

This chain links TRBV5-1 with TRBJ2-3, with 12 bases lining up with TRBD2. Germline trimming cut 4 bases from V and 5 bases from J; bases unmatched to any gene: 8. Germline V gives CDR1 SGHRS, CDR2 YFSETQ. CDR3 length: 16 residues. CDR3 loop: CASSPTSGSGLDTQYF. DNA of the CDR3: TGCGCCAGCAGCCCGACTAGCGGGAGTGGATTAGATACGCAGTATTTT.

The chain combines TRBV7-2 with TRBJ2-1; D is unresolved. The V and J ends lost 11 bases and 6 bases respectively, with 17 bases between them. Germline CDR1 SGHTA, CDR2 FQGNSA. The CDR3 sequence is 13 residues long. The CDR3 DNA reads as TGTGCCTCAGCGAGCCCCAATCGCAATGAGCAGTTCTTC. This codes for CASASPNRNEQFF.

This clonotype has a handful of counts. The chain recombines TRBV28 with TRBJ2-4; 10 bases line up with TRBD1. V was pared by 2 bases and J by 8 bases, with 6 bases of the junction left unmatched. Germline V gene sequence: CDR1 MDHEN, CDR2 SYDVKM. CDR3 size: 15 residues. This chain's CDR3 is CASSLGGQGMDIQYF. DNA for the CDR3: TGTGCCAGCAGTTTAGGGGGACAGGGGATGGACATTCAGTACTTC.

This chain uses TRBV10-1 with TRBJ2-7; D possibly matches TRBD1 or TRBD2 (5 bases each). CDR3 length: 15 residues. Germline-derived CDR1 and CDR2 are WNHNN and SYGVQD (reference sequence). Trimming took 4 bases from V and 0 from J, leaving 13 bases between them. The CDR3 reads CASSGGPQSSYEQYF. As DNA, the CDR3 is TGCGCCAGCAGTGGGGGACCCCAGAGCTCCTACGAGCAGTACTTC.

CDR3 amino acids: CASSPTSSYTDTQYF. CDR3 coding DNA: TGCGCCAGCAGCCCGACTTCTTCCTACACAGATACGCAGTATTTT. V is TRBV5-1 and J is TRBJ2-3; D uncertain. Looked up from germline, CDR1 is SGHRS and CDR2 is YFSETQ. This CDR3 comprises 15 residues. The V and J ends lost 4 bases and 2 bases respectively, with 14 bases between them.

The rearrangement links TRBV19 to TRBJ1-6; D gene ambiguous. The V gene's germline CDR1 is LNHDA and CDR2 SQIVND (reference sequence). The length of the CDR3 is 13 residues. V was shortened by 4 bases and J by 8 bases, with 9 bases between the two germline ends. The CDR3 DNA sequence: TGTGCCAGTAGTAAAAACACCGATTCACCCCTCCACTTT. Translating it yields CASSKNTDSPLHF.

This clonotype appeared many times. The rearrangement links TRBV18 to TRBJ2-2; 13 bases are shared with TRBD2. Trimming removed 2 bases from V and 5 bases from J; junction bases left unmatched: 2. Germline CDR1 KGHSH, CDR2 LQKENI. The CDR3 loop spans 16 amino acids. The CDR3 reads CASSPGLAGATGELFF. The CDR3 nucleotides read TGTGCCAGCTCACCAGGACTAGCGGGAGCAACCGGGGAGCTGTTTTTT.

This clonotype was counted between two and nine times. The chain combines TRBV7-2 with TRBJ1-1; possibly TRBD1 for D (5 bases). With 5 bases removed from V and 0 bases from J, the gap between germline ends came to 19 bases. Germline CDR1 SGHTA, CDR2 FQGNSA. This CDR3 has 17 residues. The CDR3 DNA follows: TGTGCCAGCAGCAACCGGGGGGTGACTTCGATGAACACTGAAGCTTTCTTT. Its translation is CASSNRGVTSMNTEAFF.

The sample holds a few counts of this clonotype. V is TRBV10-3 and J is TRBJ2-5; 11 bases map to TRBD2. Germline CDR1 is ENHRY and CDR2 is SYGVKD. This CDR3 is 15 amino acids long. J was trimmed by 6 bases and V by 3 bases; bases with no gene match: 6. The CDR3 sequence is CAISDSGRARKTQYF. CDR3 DNA: TGTGCCATCAGTGATAGCGGGAGGGCCAGGAAGACCCAGTACTTC.

This clonotype has more than one count but fewer than ten. J is TRBJ2-2 and V is TRBV12-3 or TRBV12-4; weak D call: TRBD1 (6 bases). V gave up 8 bases and J gave up 5 bases, with 15 bases separating them. This CDR3 is built from 14 residues. The CDR3 DNA reads TGTGCCAGCTTGGGACACACAGGGACCGGGGAGCTGTTTTTT. Its translation is CASLGHTGTGELFF.

The chain couples TRBV5-1 to TRBJ2-5; a possible D gene is TRBD1 (6 bases). Trimming removed 3 bases at V and 1 base at J, with 10 bases between. The CDR3 loop spans 14 amino acids. Germline V gene sequence: CDR1 SGHRS, CDR2 YFSETQ. CDR3 in amino acids: CASSYGQSQETQYF. The CDR3 DNA is TGCGCCAGCAGCTACGGACAGTCCCAAGAGACCCAGTACTTC.

The V gene is TRBV4-1, the J gene TRBJ2-3; D not certain. Germline CDR1 and CDR2: MGHRA and YSYEKL. V gave up 0 bases and J gave up 6 bases, with 16 bases separating them. This CDR3 is 16 amino acids long. The CDR3 region has the DNA TGCGCCAGCAGCCAAGATAATATGGGTCTCACGGATACGCAGTATTTT. As protein: CASSQDNMGLTDTQYF.

The chain couples TRBV20-1 to TRBJ2-1; a possible D gene is TRBD1 (5 bases). The V end was cut by 3 bases, the J end by 0 bases, with 9 bases between. There are 14 residues in the CDR3. Germline assignment: CDR1 DFQATT and CDR2 SNEGSKA (reference sequence). This chain's CDR3 is CSASTGSSYNEQFF. The CDR3 nucleotides read TGCAGTGCTAGTACAGGCAGCTCCTACAATGAGCAGTTCTTC.

This chain uses TRBV3-1 with TRBJ2-7; perhaps TRBD2 as D (5 bases). The germline gives CDR1 LGHDT, CDR2 YNNKEL (reference sequence). This CDR3 contains 11 residues. Trimming pared 6 bases from V and 7 bases from J, leaving 10 bases between. CDR3 residues: CASRLAGEQYF. For the CDR3, the DNA is TGTGCCAGCAGGCTCGCGGGTGAGCAGTACTTC.

This clonotype was recorded a few times. The chain combines TRBV20-1 with TRBJ2-3, with TRBD2 matching 9 bases. Losses at the gene ends were 7 bases for V and 6 bases for J; bases not matched to a gene: 5. The CDR3 runs to 12 residues. Germline lookup yields CDR1 DFQATT and CDR2 SNEGSKA (reference sequence). The CDR3, as DNA: TGCAGTGGTTTACTAGCGGGTGATACGCAGTATTTT. As protein: CSGLLAGDTQYF.

The sample holds a few counts of this clonotype. The V and J genes are TRBV2 and TRBJ2-1, with 11 bases fitting TRBD2. Trimming removed 4 bases from V and 5 bases from J; junction bases left unmatched: 13. The CDR3 has 18 residues. From germline, CDR1 is SNHLY and CDR2 FYNNEI. The CDR3 DNA follows: TGTGCCAGCAGTGTGGGACTAGCGGTCCTTTGGGGAAACAATGAGCAGTTCTTC. Protein sequence: CASSVGLAVLWGNNEQFF. Full variable domain (outside the CDR3, taken from reference TRBV2 and TRBJ2-1): EPEVTQTPSHQVTQMGQEVILRCVPISNHLYFYWYRQILGQKVEFLVSFYNNEISEKSEIFDDQFSVERPDGSNFTLKIRSTKLEDSAMYFCASSVGLAVLWGNNEQFFGPGTRLTVL.

This clonotype was seen a few times. This sequence joins TRBV15 and TRBJ2-3; D uncertain. This CDR3 is 14 amino acids long. From germline, CDR1 is LNHNV and CDR2 YYDKDF (reference sequence). Trimming pared 4 bases from V and 1 base from J, leaving 9 bases between. DNA of the CDR3: TGTGCCACCAGCACAAGCCGGGGCACAGATACGCAGTATTTT. Protein product: CATSTSRGTDTQYF.